Shown below are 25 T cell receptor beta chains from a single sample sequenced in a study of blood T cell repertoires in COVID-19. Here immunoSEQ multiplex PCR was the method, and the copy in TCRdb shows in-frame clones only, minus some. The data show 80,000 to 100,000 clones, approximately 90% seen once. Input material: peripheral blood. The receptors shown here come from a man between 60 and 75 years old with acute or convalescent COVID-19.

In the case of this clone: The junction departs from germline at one end; a sequencing error may be responsible. V and J are TRBV29-1 and TRBJ1-3; D might be TRBD1 (5 bases). The CDR3 contains 8 residues. Germline V gene data show CDR1 as SQVTM and CDR2 as ANQGSEA. The CDR3 sequence is CSTGPHNF. The CDR3 bases are TGCAGCACAGGACCCCACAATTTT.

The CDR3 region has the DNA TGTGCCAGTAGTATCAGGCAGAACTATGGCTACACCTTC. It codes for CASSIRQNYGYTF. The chain couples TRBV19 to TRBJ1-2, with D unresolved. The germline CDR1 and CDR2 sequences are LNHDA and SQIVND (reference sequence). V was cut by 3 bases and J by 2 bases, with 7 bases left in between. This CDR3 region has 13 residues.

This clone has only a few counts. This chain links TRBV5-1 with TRBJ1-2, with 9 bases lining up with TRBD1. CDR1 and CDR2 (germline): SGHRS, YFSETQ. V shed 4 bases, J shed 4 bases, and the junction held 8 bases outside the gene matches. The CDR3 is 15 amino acids. Here the CDR3 DNA reads TGCGCCAGCAGCAGAGGGACAGGGTTATTCTATGGCTACACCTTC. The encoded protein is CASSRGTGLFYGYTF.

The gene calls are TRBV2 and TRBJ1-2; D is perhaps TRBD1 (5 bases). The CDR3 totals 15 residues. The V end lost 6 bases, the J end lost 9 bases, and 23 bases lay between the germline ends. The germline V gene encodes CDR1 SNHLY and CDR2 FYNNEI. CDR3 sequence reads: CASRERQTTFVRYTF. The CDR3 bases are TGTGCCAGCAGAGAGCGACAGACGACCTTTGTGCGCTACACCTTC.

This chain uses TRBV18 with TRBJ1-2; no clear D. The CDR3 has 13 amino acids. The ends were cut back, 2 bases at V and 7 bases at J, with 11 bases in the middle. From germline, CDR1 is KGHSH and CDR2 LQKENI. The CDR3 region has the DNA TGTGCCAGCTCACCAACCGCGACGGGTGGCTACACCTTC. This sequence encodes CASSPTATGGYTF. The full variable domain, its missing parts supplied by reference TRBV18 and TRBJ1-2, is NAGVMQNPRHLVRRRGQEARLRCSPMKGHSHVYWYRQLPEEGLKFMVYLQKENIIDESGMPKERFSAEFPKEGPSILRIQQVVRGDSAAYFCASSPTATGGYTFGSGTRLTVV.

The rearrangement uses TRBV19 and TRBJ1-1; D not certain. The germline CDR1 and CDR2 sequences are LNHDA and SQIVND (reference sequence). This CDR3 comprises 14 residues. The V end was cut by 7 bases, the J end by 6 bases, with 18 bases between. CDR3 in DNA: TGTGCCAGTACCCCATATCCCGGGGTTGCTGAAGCTTTCTTT. Amino acids: CASTPYPGVAEAFF.

This clone was observed a single time. The chain links TRBV2 to TRBJ2-4; TRBD2 matches 12 bases. The germline V gene has CDR1 SNHLY and CDR2 FYNNEI. CDR3 length: 18 amino acids. V trimming: 4 bases; J trimming: 0 bases; junction bases outside the gene matches: 7. The CDR3: CASSGPLAGGLAKNIQYF. The CDR3 DNA follows: TGTGCCAGCAGTGGGCCTCTAGCGGGGGGGCTAGCCAAAAACATTCAGTACTTC.

The chain combines TRBV9 with TRBJ1-1, with 10 bases fitting TRBD1. J lost 4 bases, V lost 4 bases, and 7 bases had no gene match. Germline assignment: CDR1 SGDLS and CDR2 YYNGEE. The CDR3 consists of 15 residues. CDR3 nucleotides: TGTGCCAGCAGCCGACAGGGGGCGATGTTCACTGAAGCTTTCTTT. Translating it yields CASSRQGAMFTEAFF.

The V gene is TRBV6-2 or TRBV6-3, the J gene TRBJ2-1, with D tentatively TRBD2 (5 bases). CDR1 is MNHEY, CDR2 SVGEGT, per germline. This CDR3 region has 15 residues. Trimming shortened V by 0 bases and J by 9 bases, and 15 bases separated the two germline ends. The DNA for the CDR3 is TGTGCCAGCAGTTACTCGGCTAGCCCGTTCGGTGAGCAGTTCTTC. This sequence encodes CASSYSASPFGEQFF.

The chain is built from TRBV2 and TRBJ2-2, with TRBD1 identical over 11 bases. The CDR3 extends over 15 amino acids. Germline V gene lookup returns CDR1 SNHLY and CDR2 FYNNEI. Germline trimming cut 5 bases from V and 4 bases from J; bases unmatched to any gene: 3. The CDR3 loop is CASSPDRGRTGELFF. In DNA form, the CDR3 reads TGTGCCAGCAGTCCGGACAGGGGGCGCACCGGGGAGCTGTTTTTT.

The gene calls are TRBV5-1 and TRBJ1-1; unclear D gene. The CDR3 has 15 residues. V lost 1 base and J lost 0, with 10 bases in between. The germline gives CDR1 SGHRS, CDR2 YFSETQ. This CDR3 is CASSLNGDMNTEAFF. For the CDR3, the DNA is TGCGCCAGCAGCTTGAACGGTGACATGAACACTGAAGCTTTCTTT.

The chain employs TRBV27 and TRBJ1-1, with a weak D call TRBD1 (5 bases). The CDR3 extends over 17 amino acids. Germline V gives CDR1 MNHEY, CDR2 SMNVEV (reference sequence). V lost 6 bases to trimming and J lost 3 bases, with 23 bases between them. CDR3 sequence (DNA): TGTGCCAGCAGCTCGTCCCGGCGGGACTTAATGCACACTGAAGCTTTCTTT. This encodes CASSSSRRDLMHTEAFF.

The chain joins TRBV7-6 to TRBJ1-1; TRBD1 aligns across 8 bases. CDR3 length equals 15 residues. After removal of 1 base from V and 5 bases from J, the junction contained 6 bases not matched to a gene. Germline V gene sequence: CDR1 SGHVS, CDR2 FNYEAQ. The DNA for the CDR3 is TGTGCCAGCAGCTTAGGGCAGGGGGCGAAAACTGAAGCTTTCTTT. Its translation is CASSLGQGAKTEAFF.

The V call is TRBV5-1, the J call TRBJ2-1; D not certain. The CDR3 runs 16 residues. Germline V gene data show CDR1 as SGHRS and CDR2 as YFSETQ. The V and J ends lost 1 base and 0 bases respectively, with 11 bases between them. CDR3 nucleotides: TGCGCCAGCAGCTTGTCAGGCCCCAGCTCCTACAATGAGCAGTTCTTC. Protein: CASSLSGPSSYNEQFF.

V gene TRBV25-1 combines with J gene TRBJ1-2; D is unresolved. There are 14 residues in the CDR3. Per the germline V gene, CDR1 is MGHDK and CDR2 is SYGVNS. Trimming removed 8 bases at V and 1 base at J, with 14 bases between. The CDR3 protein is CASVPGGINYGYTF. CDR3 nucleotides: TGTGCCAGCGTTCCCGGCGGGATTAACTATGGCTACACCTTC.

The V call is TRBV5-4, the J call TRBJ2-6, with TRBD1 identical over 9 bases. Germline-derived CDR1 and CDR2 are SGHNT and YYREEE (reference sequence). V shed 4 bases and J 0 bases; nucleotides not matched to a gene: 5. This CDR3 has 17 amino acids. CDR3 loop: CASSAGQGNSGANVLTF. In DNA, the CDR3 is TGTGCCAGCAGCGCCGGACAGGGGAACTCTGGGGCCAACGTCCTGACTTTC.

The J gene is TRBJ1-1, the V gene TRBV28, with unresolved D. The CDR3 consists of 13 residues. Germline lookup yields CDR1 MDHEN and CDR2 SYDVKM. V lost 5 bases and J 1 base, leaving 8 bases between the germline ends. The CDR3: CASSLHTNTEAFF. CDR3 DNA: TGTGCCAGCAGTCTCCACACGAACACTGAAGCTTTCTTT.

The chain combines TRBV2 with TRBJ1-2, with 7 bases lining up with TRBD1. The CDR3 covers 14 residues. Germline CDR1 is SNHLY and CDR2 is FYNNEI. V lost 6 bases to trimming and J lost 4 bases; unmatched junction nucleotides: 8. This CDR3 is CASSQQGLGYGYTF. The CDR3 nucleotides read TGTGCCAGCAGCCAACAGGGGTTAGGCTATGGCTACACCTTC.

The V gene is TRBV4-2, the J gene TRBJ1-5; D might be TRBD1 (6 bases). V was trimmed by 0 bases and J by 6 bases, leaving 12 bases between them. The CDR3 contains 15 residues. Germline values: CDR1 LGHNA, CDR2 YNFKEQ. The CDR3 here is CASSQEGQGSQPQHF. CDR3 DNA: TGTGCCAGCAGCCAAGAGGGGCAGGGGAGTCAGCCCCAGCATTTT.

This chain connects TRBV3-1 (or the pseudogene TRBV3-2) to TRBJ1-1; D is undetermined. Deletions cut 0 bases from V and 7 bases from J, with 18 bases between. CDR3 size: 16 residues. In germline, CDR1 is LGHDT, CDR2 YNNKEL (reference sequence). The CDR3 region has the DNA TGTGCCAGCAGCCAAGATAGATATGGGAGTTATGGTGAAGCTTTCTTT. Translation: CASSQDRYGSYGEAFF.

This clone has more than one count but fewer than ten. The chain carries TRBV7-2 and TRBJ1-5, with 7 bases lining up with TRBD1. Germline CDR1 is SGHTA and CDR2 is FQGNSA. Germline trimming cut 5 bases from V and 9 bases from J; bases unmatched to any gene: 7. This CDR3 contains 13 residues. CDR3 region: CASSDRQGLPQHF. The CDR3, as DNA: TGTGCCAGCAGCGACAGACAGGGTCTGCCCCAGCATTTT. Full variable domain (outside the CDR3, taken from reference TRBV7-2 and TRBJ1-5): GAGVSQSPSNKVTEKGKDVELRCDPISGHTALYWYRQSLGQGLEFLIYFQGNSAPDKSGLPSDRFSAERTGGSVSTLTIQRTQQEDSAVYLCASSDRQGLPQHFGDGTRLSIL.

V is TRBV15 and J is TRBJ1-2; D uncertain. Germline V gene sequence: CDR1 LNHNV, CDR2 YYDKDF (reference sequence). The ends were cut back, 0 bases at V and 4 bases at J, with 12 bases in the middle. This CDR3 is 15 amino acids long. The CDR3 DNA follows: TGTGCCACCAGCAGAGATGAATCGGCAGGCTATGGCTACACCTTC. Encoded protein: CATSRDESAGYGYTF.

This sequence joins TRBV19 and TRBJ1-2; no definite D call. V was pared by 7 bases and J by 3 bases, with 9 bases between. This CDR3 has 12 residues. The germline V gene encodes CDR1 LNHDA and CDR2 SQIVND (reference sequence). This chain's CDR3 is CASTSRDYGYTF. The CDR3 nucleotides are TGTGCCAGTACCTCGCGGGACTATGGCTACACCTTC.

The chain uses TRBV7-7 and TRBJ2-1; the match to TRBD2 covers 14 bases. After removal of 4 bases from V and 6 bases from J, the junction contained 5 bases not matched to a gene. In germline, CDR1 is SSHAT, CDR2 FNYEAQ (reference sequence). The CDR3 is 16 amino acids. The CDR3 DNA reads as TGTGCCAGCAGCTCCGGACTAGCGGGGGGAGTCAATGAGCAGTTCTTC. This translates into CASSSGLAGGVNEQFF.

This rearrangement joins TRBV6-5 to TRBJ2-7; 10 bases match TRBD1. Germline CDR1 and CDR2: MNHEY and SVGAGI. With 6 bases clipped from V and 7 bases from J, the junction kept 12 bases outside the gene matches. CDR3 length: 15 amino acids. The CDR3 is CASRPGQGKSWEQYF. CDR3 bases: TGTGCCAGCAGACCGGGACAGGGGAAGTCTTGGGAGCAGTACTTC.